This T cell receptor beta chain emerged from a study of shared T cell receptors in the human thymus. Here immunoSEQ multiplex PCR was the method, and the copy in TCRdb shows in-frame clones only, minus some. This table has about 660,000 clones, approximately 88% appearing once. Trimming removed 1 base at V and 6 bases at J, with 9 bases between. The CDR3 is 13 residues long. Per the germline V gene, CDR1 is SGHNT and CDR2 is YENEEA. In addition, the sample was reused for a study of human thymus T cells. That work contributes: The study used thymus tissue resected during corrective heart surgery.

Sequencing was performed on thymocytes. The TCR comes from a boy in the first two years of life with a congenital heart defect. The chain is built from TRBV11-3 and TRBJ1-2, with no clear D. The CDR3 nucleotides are TGTGCCAGCAGCTTAGCGGGATCGCATGGCTACACCTTC. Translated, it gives CASSLAGSHGYTF.